Given below is one T cell receptor beta chain in context. These data are taken from a study of T cell changes during pregnancy in multiple sclerosis. Germline V gene sequence: CDR1 SQVTM, CDR2 ANQGSEA. The CDR3 loop spans 11 amino acids. The ends were cut back, 5 bases at V and 8 bases at J, with 12 bases in the middle. Profiled with immunoSEQ multiplex PCR; TCRdb holds only in-frame clones, not every one. Here the sample spans about 47,000 clones, 75% to 90% being singletons. The specimen was CD8+ T cells from peripheral blood mononuclear cells, collected in the second trimester of pregnancy. This receptor was taken from a female donor with multiple sclerosis, enrolled in a pregnancy study. J is TRBJ1-2 and V is TRBV29-1; no firm D call. CDR3 region: CSVFPSGGYTF. The CDR3 DNA sequence: TGCAGCGTTTTTCCCTCCGGGGGCTACACCTTC. Full variable domain (rest looked up from reference TRBV29-1 and TRBJ1-2): SAVISQKPSRDICQRGTSLTIQCQVDSQVTMMFWYRQQPGQSLTLIATANQGSEATYESGFVIDKFPISRPNLTFSTLTVSNMSPEDSSIYLCSVFPSGGYTFGSGTRLTVV.